This TCR beta chain was documented in a study of identical twins. The V end lost 0 bases, the J end lost 0 bases, and 6 bases lay between the germline ends. CDR1 is MNHEY and CDR2 is SVGAGI in the germline V gene. The CDR3 is 15 amino acids. Unique molecular identifiers were present on the cDNA, which also gained a universal primer site by template switching. TCRdb re-called the 5' RACE reads through MiXCR, storing one row per CDR3 protein. This table holds 200,000 to 300,000 distinct CDR3 sequences, 6% to 8.5% found once. This clonotype was counted many times. This same sample was also part of a study on yellow fever vaccine responses in identical twins.

The TCR was taken from a woman younger than 30 in good health. Sequencing input: CD8+ T cells sorted from blood. This chain uses TRBV6-5 with TRBJ2-4, with D unclear. In DNA, the CDR3 is TGTGCCAGCAGTTACTCCGACATAGCCAAAAACATTCAGTACTTC. Protein: CASSYSDIAKNIQYF.